The present T cell receptor (beta chain) was sequenced within a study of OX40 agonist ivuxolimab in advanced cancers. Looking at the study overall: Ivuxolimab was a fully human IgG2 agonistic monoclonal antibody targeting the costimulatory receptor OX40 (CD134). Patients were allowed to have had prior anti-PD-1, anti-PD-L1 or anti-CTLA-4 therapy, and less than 45% of the dose-escalation patients had previously received checkpoint inhibitors. A male proportion of around 80% and a mean age of approximately 62 years, ranging from about 20 to 80, were recorded for the dose-escalation cohort. Among the roughly 52 dose-escalation patients, approximately 20 had hepatocellular carcinoma, 15 or so melanoma, 9 renal cell carcinoma and 9 head and neck cancer. The purpose of peripheral TCRbeta sequencing was to test whether ivuxolimab changed TCR sequence diversity and led to clonal T-cell expansion. Intravenous ivuxolimab was administered to patients every 2 weeks at six dose levels: 0.01, 0.1, 0.3, 1.5, 3 and 10 mg/kg. The paper describes the monotherapy dose-escalation part (N ≈ 51 patients) of the phase I trial of ivuxolimab. Partial responses were achieved by three dose-escalation patients, of whom one had hepatocellular carcinoma and two had cutaneous melanoma.

Remarks on this clone: It has no known antigen specificity. No much larger clonotype is one base removed from it; base qualities were not supplied.

The study at large found these results: In partial responders in the 0.1-3.0 mg/kg groups, normalized peripheral clonal expansion was found to be among the lowest, especially among CD8+ T cells. The antigen specificity of the peripheral T cells that underwent clonal expansion was not determined. On average, CD8+ T cells showed more expanded clones than CD4+ T cells after ivuxolimab. At doses of 0.1 to 3.0 mg/kg, clonal expansion of both CD4+ and CD8+ blood T cells was observed from baseline to week 6. Low levels of normalized T-cell clonal expansion were also shown by some nonresponding patients.

Inclusive of the bounding cysteine and phenylalanine, the CDR3 is 17 residues long. The retained sequence is limited to the CDR3, 51 bases, with the frame set at the first base. The junction shows trimming of 8 bases on V and 8 bases on J, and the gene matches do not reach 16 bases of it. CDR1 and CDR2 are read off the germline V gene as SNHLY and FYNNEI. The trial excluded patients who had a history of autoimmune disease or who were on systemic immunosuppression. Peripheral blood for TCR sequencing was collected from all dose cohorts at baseline, on cycle 4 day 1, and on cycle 7 day 1. The samples were taken from a phase I, first-in-human, multicenter, open-label dose-escalation trial of ivuxolimab. Adults with locally advanced or metastatic melanoma, renal cell, hepatocellular, or head and neck squamous cell carcinoma were enrolled in the trial. CD4+ and CD8+ T cells were sorted separately from peripheral blood before TCR sequencing.

For sequencing of the TCRbeta CDR3 region, genomic DNA was extracted from the sorted cells. The immunoSEQ Assay was used for sequencing of TCRbeta CDR3 regions. TCRdb holds this immuneACCESS table with in-frame rearrangements only. Some clones are missing; in checked studies, unresolved V genes explain under half, and the rest has no known cause. The table for this sample lists tens of thousands of clones; 80% to 90% of them were counted only once. The ten largest account for roughly 0.95% of the sample. Sequenced here: CD4+ or CD8+ T cells sorted from blood, sampled in a trial of the OX40 agonist ivuxolimab. The source is an adult with an advanced solid tumor such as melanoma, head and neck, liver or kidney cancer. This sequence uses TRBV2 and TRBJ2-1; a stretch of 12 junction bases matches TRBD2. The CDR3 in this case is CASPRGPSGRVVDEQFF. The DNA reads TGTGCCAGCCCGCGGGGGCCTAGCGGGAGGGTGGTGGATGAGCAGTTCTTC.